This TCR beta chain came from a study of response to subunit inactivated influenza vaccine. TCRdb processed the RT-PCR reads anew with MiXCR; each CDR3 protein has one entry. Here the sample spans roughly 190,000 distinct CDR3 sequences, roughly 14% being singletons. Trimming pared 0 bases from V and 7 bases from J, leaving 21 bases between. CDR3 length equals 18 residues. The germline V gene encodes CDR1 LGHNA and CDR2 YSLEER. This clonotype was counted between two and nine times. This receptor was identified in a man in his fifties or sixties who received an inactivated influenza vaccine. J is TRBJ2-2 and V is TRBV4-3; weak D call: TRBD1 (6 bases). Sequenced here: CD8+ T cells sorted from PBMCs, sampled 4 to 6 days after vaccination. Here the CDR3 reads CASSQDFDRMKRGGELFF. In DNA, the CDR3 is TGCGCCAGCAGCCAAGATTTCGACAGGATGAAACGGGGCGGGGAGCTGTTTTTT.